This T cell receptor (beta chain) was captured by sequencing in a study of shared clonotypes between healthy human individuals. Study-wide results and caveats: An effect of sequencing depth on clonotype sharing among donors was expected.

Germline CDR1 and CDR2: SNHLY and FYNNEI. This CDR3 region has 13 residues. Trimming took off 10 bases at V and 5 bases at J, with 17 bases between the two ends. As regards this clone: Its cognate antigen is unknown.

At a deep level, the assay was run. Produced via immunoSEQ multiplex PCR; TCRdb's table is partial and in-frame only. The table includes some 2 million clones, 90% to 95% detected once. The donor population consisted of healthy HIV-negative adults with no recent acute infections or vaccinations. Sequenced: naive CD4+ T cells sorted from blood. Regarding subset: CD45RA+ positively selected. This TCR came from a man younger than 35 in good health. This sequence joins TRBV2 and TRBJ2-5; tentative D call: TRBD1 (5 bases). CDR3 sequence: CATRHEWGETQYF. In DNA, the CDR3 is TGTGCCACCAGACATGAGTGGGGCGAGACCCAGTACTTC.